One T cell receptor (beta chain) is described in this entry. The sample originates from a study of shared clonotypes between healthy human individuals. The CDR3 spans 17 residues. The trim removed 5 bases at V and 1 base at J, leaving 11 bases unmatched. Germline V gene lookup returns CDR1 SGHNT and CDR2 YYREEE (reference sequence). TCRdb's copy holds only in-frame clones and misses some; the assay was immunoSEQ multiplex PCR. Counted here are 550,000 to 650,000 clones, approximately 96% occurring once; the ten biggest clones make up less than 0.12%. Positive CCR7 selection of CD45RO-negative cells yielded the naive CD8 cells, and terminally differentiated effector memory CD45RA+ cells were excluded.

The TCR originated in a woman in her 30s in good health. The source material was naive CD8+ T cells sorted from blood. The J gene is TRBJ2-5, the V gene TRBV5-4; the match to TRBD1 covers 10 bases. The CDR3 DNA reads TGTGCCAGCAGGGGACCGGGACAGGGGTCCCCCCAAGAGACCCAGTACTTC. Its protein is CASRGPGQGSPQETQYF.